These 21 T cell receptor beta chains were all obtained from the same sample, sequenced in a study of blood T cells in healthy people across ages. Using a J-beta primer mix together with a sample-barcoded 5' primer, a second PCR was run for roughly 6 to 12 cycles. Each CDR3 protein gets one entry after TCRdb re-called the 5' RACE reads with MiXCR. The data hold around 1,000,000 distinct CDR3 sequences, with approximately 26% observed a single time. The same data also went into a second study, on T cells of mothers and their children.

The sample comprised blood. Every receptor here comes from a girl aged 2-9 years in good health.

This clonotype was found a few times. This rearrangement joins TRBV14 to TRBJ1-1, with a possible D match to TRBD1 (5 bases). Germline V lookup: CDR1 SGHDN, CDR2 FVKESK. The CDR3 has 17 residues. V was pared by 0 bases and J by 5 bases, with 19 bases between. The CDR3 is CASSQDIEGRVDTEAFF. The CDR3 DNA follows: TGTGCCAGCAGCCAAGATATCGAGGGCAGGGTGGATACTGAAGCTTTCTTT.

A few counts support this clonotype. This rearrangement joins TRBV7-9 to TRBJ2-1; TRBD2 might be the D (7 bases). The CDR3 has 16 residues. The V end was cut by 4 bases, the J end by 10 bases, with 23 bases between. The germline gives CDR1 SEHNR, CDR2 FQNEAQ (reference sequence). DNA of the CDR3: TGTGCCAGCAGCTACGTGCCGCGGGGGCCCCAGGGGGAGCAGTTCTTC. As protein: CASSYVPRGPQGEQFF.

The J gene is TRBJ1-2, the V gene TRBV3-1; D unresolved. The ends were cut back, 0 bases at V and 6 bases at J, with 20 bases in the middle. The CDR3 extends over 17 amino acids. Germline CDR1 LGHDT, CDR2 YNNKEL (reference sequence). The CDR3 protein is CASSQESVASPGDGYTF. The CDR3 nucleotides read TGTGCCAGCAGCCAAGAAAGTGTAGCCTCCCCGGGAGATGGCTACACCTTC.

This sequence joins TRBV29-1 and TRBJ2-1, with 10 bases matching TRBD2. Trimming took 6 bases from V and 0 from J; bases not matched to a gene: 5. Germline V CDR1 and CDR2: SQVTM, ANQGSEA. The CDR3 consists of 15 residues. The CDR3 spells CSVFGLAVSYNEQFF. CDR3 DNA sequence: TGCAGCGTCTTTGGACTAGCGGTCTCCTACAATGAGCAGTTCTTC.

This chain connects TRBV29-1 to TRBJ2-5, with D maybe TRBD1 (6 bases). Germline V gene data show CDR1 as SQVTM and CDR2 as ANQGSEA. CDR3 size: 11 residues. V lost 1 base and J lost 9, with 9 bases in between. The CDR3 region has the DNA TGCAGCGTTGAAGGGGGGCTCCCCCAGTACTTC. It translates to CSVEGGLPQYF.

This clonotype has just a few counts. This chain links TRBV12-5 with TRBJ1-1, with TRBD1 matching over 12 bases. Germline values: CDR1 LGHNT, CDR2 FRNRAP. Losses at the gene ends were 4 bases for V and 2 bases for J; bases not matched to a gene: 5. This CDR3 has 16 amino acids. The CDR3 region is CASGWDRGRGNTEAFF. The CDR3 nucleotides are TGTGCTAGTGGTTGGGACAGGGGGCGTGGAAACACTGAAGCTTTCTTT.

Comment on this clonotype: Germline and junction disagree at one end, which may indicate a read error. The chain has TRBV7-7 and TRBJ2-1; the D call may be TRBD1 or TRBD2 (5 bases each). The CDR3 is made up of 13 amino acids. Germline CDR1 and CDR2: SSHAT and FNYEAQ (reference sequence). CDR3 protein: CASSLGAFNEQFF. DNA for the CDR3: TGTGCTAGCAGCCTCGGGGCCTTCAATGAGCAGTTCTTC.

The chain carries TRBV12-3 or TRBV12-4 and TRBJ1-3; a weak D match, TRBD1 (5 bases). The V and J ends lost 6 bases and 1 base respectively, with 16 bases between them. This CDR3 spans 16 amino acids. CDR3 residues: CASSKLGGGSGNTIYF. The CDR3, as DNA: TGTGCCAGCAGCAAATTGGGGGGTGGTTCTGGAAACACCATATATTTT.

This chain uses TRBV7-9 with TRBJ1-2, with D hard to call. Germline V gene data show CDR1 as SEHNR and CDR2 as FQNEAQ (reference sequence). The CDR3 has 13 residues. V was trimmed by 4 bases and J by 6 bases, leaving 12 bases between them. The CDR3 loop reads CASSSGPSDGYTF. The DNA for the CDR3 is TGTGCCAGCAGCTCCGGACCGAGTGATGGCTACACCTTC.

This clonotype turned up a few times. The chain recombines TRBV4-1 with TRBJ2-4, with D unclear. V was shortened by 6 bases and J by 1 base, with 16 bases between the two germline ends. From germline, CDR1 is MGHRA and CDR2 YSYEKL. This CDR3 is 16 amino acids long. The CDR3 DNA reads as TGCGCCAGCAGAGTGACGATTGGTGTTGCCAAAAACATTCAGTACTTC. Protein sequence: CASRVTIGVAKNIQYF.

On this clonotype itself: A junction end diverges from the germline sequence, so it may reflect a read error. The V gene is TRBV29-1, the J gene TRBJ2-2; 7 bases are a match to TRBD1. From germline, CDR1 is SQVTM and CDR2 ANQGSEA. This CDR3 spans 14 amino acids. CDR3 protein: CSVGQGRDTGEPFF. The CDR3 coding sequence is TGCAGCGTTGGACAGGGTAGGGACACCGGGGAGCCGTTTTTT.

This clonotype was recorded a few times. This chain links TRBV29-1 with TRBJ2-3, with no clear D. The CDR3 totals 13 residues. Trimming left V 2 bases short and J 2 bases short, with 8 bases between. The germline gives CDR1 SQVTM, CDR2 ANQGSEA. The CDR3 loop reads CSVERGFTDTQYF. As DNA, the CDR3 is TGCAGCGTTGAAAGAGGCTTCACAGATACGCAGTATTTT.

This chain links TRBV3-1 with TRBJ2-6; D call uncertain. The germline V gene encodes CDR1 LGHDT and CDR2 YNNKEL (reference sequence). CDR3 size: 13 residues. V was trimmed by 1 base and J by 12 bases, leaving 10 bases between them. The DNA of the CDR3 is TGTGCCAGCAGCCAAGTAGAGCCTCGCGTCCTGACTTTC. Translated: CASSQVEPRVLTF.

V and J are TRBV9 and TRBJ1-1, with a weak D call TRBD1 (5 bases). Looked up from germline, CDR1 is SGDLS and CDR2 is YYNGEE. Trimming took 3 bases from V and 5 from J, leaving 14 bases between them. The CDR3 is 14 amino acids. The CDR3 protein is CASSAGGEPTEAFF. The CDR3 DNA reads TGTGCCAGCAGCGCGGGGGGGGAGCCAACTGAAGCTTTCTTT.

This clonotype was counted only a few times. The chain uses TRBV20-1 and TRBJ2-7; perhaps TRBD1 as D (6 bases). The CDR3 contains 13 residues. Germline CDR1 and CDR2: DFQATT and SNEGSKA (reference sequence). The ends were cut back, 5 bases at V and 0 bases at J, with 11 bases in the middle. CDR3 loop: CSAGGHSSYEQYF. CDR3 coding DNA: TGCAGTGCTGGGGGCCATAGCTCCTACGAGCAGTACTTC.

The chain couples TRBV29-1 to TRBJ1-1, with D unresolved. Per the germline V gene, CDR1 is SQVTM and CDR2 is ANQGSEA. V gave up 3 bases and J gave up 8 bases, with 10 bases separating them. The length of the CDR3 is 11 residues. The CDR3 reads CSVEAASEAFF. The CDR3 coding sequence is TGCAGCGTTGAGGCGGCTTCCGAAGCTTTCTTT.

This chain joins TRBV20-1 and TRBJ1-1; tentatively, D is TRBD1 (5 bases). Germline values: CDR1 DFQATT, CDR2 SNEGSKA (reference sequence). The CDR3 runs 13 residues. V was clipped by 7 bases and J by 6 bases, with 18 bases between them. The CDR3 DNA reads TGCAGTGTCCGGACACTTTTGATTTCTGAAGCTTTCTTT. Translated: CSVRTLLISEAFF.

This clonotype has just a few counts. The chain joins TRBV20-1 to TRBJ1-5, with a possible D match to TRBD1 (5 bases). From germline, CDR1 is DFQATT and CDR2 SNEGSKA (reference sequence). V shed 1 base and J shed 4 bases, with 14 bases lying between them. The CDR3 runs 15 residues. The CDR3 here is CSARVGAGINQPQHF. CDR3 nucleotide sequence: TGCAGTGCTAGAGTCGGGGCAGGGATTAATCAGCCCCAGCATTTT.

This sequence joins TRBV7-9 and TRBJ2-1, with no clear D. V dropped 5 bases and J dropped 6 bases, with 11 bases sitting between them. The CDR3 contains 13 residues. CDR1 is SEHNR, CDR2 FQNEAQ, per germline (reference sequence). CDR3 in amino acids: CASSLWGPNEQFF. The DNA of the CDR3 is TGTGCCAGCAGCCTCTGGGGTCCCAATGAGCAGTTCTTC.

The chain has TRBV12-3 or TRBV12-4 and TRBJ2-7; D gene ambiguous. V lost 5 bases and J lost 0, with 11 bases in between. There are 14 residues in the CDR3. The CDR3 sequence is CASSRFAPSYEQYF. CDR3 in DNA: TGTGCCAGCAGTAGGTTCGCGCCCTCCTACGAGCAGTACTTC.

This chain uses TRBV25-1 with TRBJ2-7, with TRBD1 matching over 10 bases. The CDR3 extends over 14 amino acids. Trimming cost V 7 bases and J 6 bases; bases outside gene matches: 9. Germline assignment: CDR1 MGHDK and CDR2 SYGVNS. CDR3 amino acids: CASIGGTGVSEQYF. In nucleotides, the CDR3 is TGTGCCAGCATAGGAGGGACAGGGGTTTCCGAGCAGTACTTC.